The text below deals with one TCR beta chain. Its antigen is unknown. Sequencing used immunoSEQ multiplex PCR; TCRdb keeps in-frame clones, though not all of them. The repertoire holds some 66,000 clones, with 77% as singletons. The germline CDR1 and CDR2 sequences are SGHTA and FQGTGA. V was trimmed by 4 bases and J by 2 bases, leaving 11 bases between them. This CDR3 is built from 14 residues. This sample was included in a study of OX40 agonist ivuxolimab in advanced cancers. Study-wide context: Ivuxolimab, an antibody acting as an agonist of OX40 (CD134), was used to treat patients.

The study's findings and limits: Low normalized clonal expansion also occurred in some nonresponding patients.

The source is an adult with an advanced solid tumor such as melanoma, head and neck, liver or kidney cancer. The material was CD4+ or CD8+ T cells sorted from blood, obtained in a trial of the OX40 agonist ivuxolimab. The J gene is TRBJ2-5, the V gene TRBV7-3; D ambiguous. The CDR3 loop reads CASSSGSGQETQYF. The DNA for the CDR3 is TGTGCCAGCAGCTCCGGCTCGGGTCAAGAGACCCAGTACTTC.